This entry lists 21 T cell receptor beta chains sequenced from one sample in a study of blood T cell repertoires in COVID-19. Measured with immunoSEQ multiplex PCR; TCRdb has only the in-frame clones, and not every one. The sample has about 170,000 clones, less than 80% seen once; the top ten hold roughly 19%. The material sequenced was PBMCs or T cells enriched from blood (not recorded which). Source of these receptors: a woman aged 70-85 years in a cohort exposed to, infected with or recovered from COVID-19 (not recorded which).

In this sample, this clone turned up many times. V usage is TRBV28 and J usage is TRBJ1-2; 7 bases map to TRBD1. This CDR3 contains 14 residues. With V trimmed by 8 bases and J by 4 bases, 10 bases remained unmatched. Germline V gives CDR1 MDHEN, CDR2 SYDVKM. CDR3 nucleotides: TGTGCCAGCGTGGCCACCAACAGGGGCTATGGCTACACCTTC. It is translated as CASVATNRGYGYTF.

CDR3 DNA sequence: TGTGCCAGCAGCCGACAACAAGCCCTTCGCAGGGAAAGCTCCTATAATTCACCCCTCCACTTT. Encoded protein: CASSRQQALRRESSYNSPLHF. This chain joins TRBV7-8 and TRBJ1-6; TRBD1 is a possible D gene (5 bases). This CDR3 has 21 amino acids. Trimming removed 5 bases from V and 0 bases from J, with 26 bases in between. Per the germline V gene, CDR1 is SGHVS and CDR2 is FQNEAQ.

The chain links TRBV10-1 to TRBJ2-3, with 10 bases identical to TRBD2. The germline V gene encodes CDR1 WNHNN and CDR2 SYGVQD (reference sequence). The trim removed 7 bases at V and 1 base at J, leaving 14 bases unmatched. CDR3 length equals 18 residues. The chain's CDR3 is CASTVSGRAGNGTDTQYF. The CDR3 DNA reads TGCGCCAGCACGGTCAGCGGGAGGGCTGGTAACGGCACAGATACGCAGTATTTT.

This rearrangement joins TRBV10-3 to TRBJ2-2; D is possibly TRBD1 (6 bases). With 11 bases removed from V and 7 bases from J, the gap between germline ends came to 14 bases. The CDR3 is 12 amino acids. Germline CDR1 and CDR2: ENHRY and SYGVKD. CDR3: CAAALQGGELFF. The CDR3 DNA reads TGTGCCGCGGCGCTACAGGGCGGGGAGCTGTTTTTT.

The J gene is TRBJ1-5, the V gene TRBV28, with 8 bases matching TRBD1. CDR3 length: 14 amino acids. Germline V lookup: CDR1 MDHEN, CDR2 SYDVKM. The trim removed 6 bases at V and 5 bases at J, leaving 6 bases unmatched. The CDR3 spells CASSAGGAHQPQHF. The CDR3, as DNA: TGTGCCAGCAGCGCAGGGGGCGCCCATCAGCCCCAGCATTTT.

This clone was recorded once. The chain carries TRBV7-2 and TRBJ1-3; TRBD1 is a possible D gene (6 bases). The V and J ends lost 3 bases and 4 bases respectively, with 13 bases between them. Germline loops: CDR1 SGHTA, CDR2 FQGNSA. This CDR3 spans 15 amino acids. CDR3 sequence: CASSFRTGNGNTIYF. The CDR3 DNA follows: TGTGCCAGCAGCTTTAGAACAGGGAACGGAAACACCATATATTTT.

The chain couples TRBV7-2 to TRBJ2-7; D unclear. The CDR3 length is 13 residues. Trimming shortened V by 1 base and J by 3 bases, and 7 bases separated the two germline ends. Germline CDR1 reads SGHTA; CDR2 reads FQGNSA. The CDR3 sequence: CASSLGDFYEQYF. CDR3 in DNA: TGTGCCAGCAGCTTAGGCGACTTCTACGAGCAGTACTTC.

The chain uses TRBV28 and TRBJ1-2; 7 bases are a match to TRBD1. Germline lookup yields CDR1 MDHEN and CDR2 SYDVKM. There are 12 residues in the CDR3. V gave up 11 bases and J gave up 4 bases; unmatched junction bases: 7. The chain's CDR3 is CASRGTSYGYTF. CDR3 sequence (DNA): TGTGCCTCCAGGGGGACATCCTATGGCTACACCTTC.

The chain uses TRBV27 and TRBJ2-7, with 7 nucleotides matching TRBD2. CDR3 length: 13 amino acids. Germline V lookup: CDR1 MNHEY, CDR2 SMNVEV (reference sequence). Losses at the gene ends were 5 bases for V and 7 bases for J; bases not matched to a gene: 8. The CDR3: CASSGRGEGEQYF. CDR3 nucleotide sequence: TGTGCCAGCAGTGGTCGAGGGGAGGGGGAGCAGTACTTC.

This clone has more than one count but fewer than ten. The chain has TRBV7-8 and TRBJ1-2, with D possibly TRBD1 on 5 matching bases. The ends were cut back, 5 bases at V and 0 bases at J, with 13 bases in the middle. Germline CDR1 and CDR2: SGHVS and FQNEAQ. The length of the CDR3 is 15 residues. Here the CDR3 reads CASSRDRLANYGYTF. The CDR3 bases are TGTGCCAGCAGCCGCGACAGATTAGCTAACTATGGCTACACCTTC.

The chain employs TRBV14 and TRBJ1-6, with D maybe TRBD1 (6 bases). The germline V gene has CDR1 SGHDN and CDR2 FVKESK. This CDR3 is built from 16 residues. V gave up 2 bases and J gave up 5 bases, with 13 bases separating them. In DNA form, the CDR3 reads TGTGCCAGCAGCCAATTGGGGGCAGGGGATAATTCACCCCTCCACTTT. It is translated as CASSQLGAGDNSPLHF.

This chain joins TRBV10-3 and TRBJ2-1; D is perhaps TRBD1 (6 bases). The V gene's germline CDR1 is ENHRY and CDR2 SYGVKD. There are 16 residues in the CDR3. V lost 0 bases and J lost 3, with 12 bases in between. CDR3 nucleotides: TGTGCCATCAGTGAGTCTAGGCAGGGGAGCTACAATGAGCAGTTCTTC. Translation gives CAISESRQGSYNEQFF.

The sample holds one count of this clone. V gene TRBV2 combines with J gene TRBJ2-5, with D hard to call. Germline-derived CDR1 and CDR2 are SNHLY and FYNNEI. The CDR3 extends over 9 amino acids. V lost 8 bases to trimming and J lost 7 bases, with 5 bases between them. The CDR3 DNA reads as TGTGCCAGCGCCGGGACCCAGTACTTC. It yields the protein CASAGTQYF.

The DNA of the CDR3 is TGTGCCAGCAGCCAATCCGGGGACTACAATGAGCAGTTCTTC. Its protein is CASSQSGDYNEQFF. The chain recombines TRBV14 with TRBJ2-1; D perhaps matches TRBD2 (5 bases). V gave up 2 bases and J gave up 3 bases, with 8 bases separating them. The CDR3 contains 14 residues. The germline CDR1 and CDR2 sequences are SGHDN and FVKESK.

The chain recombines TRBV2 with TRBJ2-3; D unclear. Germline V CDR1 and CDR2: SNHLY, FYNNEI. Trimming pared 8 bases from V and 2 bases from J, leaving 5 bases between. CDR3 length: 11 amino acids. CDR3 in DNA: TGTGCCAGCGCGTACACAGATACGCAGTATTTT. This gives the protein CASAYTDTQYF.

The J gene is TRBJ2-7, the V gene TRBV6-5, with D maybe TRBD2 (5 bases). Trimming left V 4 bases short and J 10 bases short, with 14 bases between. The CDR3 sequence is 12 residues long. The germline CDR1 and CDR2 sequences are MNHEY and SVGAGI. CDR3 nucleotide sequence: TGTGCCAGCAGTTCGAGGCCCGGGGAACAGTACTTC. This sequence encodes CASSSRPGEQYF.

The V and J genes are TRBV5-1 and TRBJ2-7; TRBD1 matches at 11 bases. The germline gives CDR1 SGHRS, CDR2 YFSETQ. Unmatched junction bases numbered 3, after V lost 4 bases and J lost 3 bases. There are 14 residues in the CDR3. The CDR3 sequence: CASSVGTGGYEQYF. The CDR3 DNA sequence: TGCGCCAGCAGCGTCGGGACAGGGGGCTACGAGCAGTACTTC.

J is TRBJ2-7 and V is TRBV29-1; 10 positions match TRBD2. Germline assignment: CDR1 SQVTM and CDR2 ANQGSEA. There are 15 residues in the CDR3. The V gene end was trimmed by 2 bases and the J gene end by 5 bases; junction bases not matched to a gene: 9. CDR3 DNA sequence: TGCAGCGTTGAAAAAGGGTCTAGCGGGAGCGACGAGCAGTACTTC. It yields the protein CSVEKGSSGSDEQYF.

CDR3 sequence (DNA): TGTGCCAGCAGTGAAGGCAGGGCAACCCCGGATTCACCCCTCCACTTT. Translating it yields CASSEGRATPDSPLHF. V usage is TRBV2 and J usage is TRBJ1-6, with D possibly being TRBD1 (5 bases). Trimming removed 1 base at V and 8 bases at J, with 15 bases between. The V gene's germline CDR1 is SNHLY and CDR2 FYNNEI. The CDR3 runs 16 residues.

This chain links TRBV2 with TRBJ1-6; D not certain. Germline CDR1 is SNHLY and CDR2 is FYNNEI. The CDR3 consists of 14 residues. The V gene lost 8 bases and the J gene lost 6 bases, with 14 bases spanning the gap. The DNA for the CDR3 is TGTGCCAGCGGCGTACGGACTGGTAATTCACCCCTCCACTTT. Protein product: CASGVRTGNSPLHF. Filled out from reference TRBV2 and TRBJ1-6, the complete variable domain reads EPEVTQTPSHQVTQMGQEVILRCVPISNHLYFYWYRQILGQKVEFLVSFYNNEISEKSEIFDDQFSVERPDGSNFTLKIRSTKLEDSAMYFCASGVRTGNSPLHFGNGTRLTVT.

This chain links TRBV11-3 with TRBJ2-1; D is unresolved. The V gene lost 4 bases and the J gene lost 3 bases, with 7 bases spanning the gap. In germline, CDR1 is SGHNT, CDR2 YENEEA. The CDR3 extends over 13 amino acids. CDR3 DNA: TGTGCCAGCAGCTATAATGTCTACAATGAGCAGTTCTTC. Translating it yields CASSYNVYNEQFF.